This record concerns one T cell receptor beta chain sequence. Antigen: not known. This sample is drawn from a study of cytomegalovirus exposure and HLA in healthy donors. Points from the study as a whole: Beyond CMV serostatus, there was no information to go on about immune exposure.

PCR used 60 Vbeta primers and 13 Jbeta primers. Libraries were prepared by immunoSEQ multiplex PCR; TCRdb keeps only in-frame clonotypes and omits some of them. The sample spans 35,000 to 45,000 clones; the ten largest clones claim 3% to 4%. The J segment lost 1 base and the V segment lost 5 bases, leaving 1 base of the junction unmatched. Per germline, CDR1 LNHDA and CDR2 SQIVND (reference sequence). This CDR3 spans 14 amino acids. The TCR was taken from a woman younger than 45 in good health and CMV-seropositive. The sequenced sample was PBMCs. The chain links TRBV19 to TRBJ2-2; 7 positions agree with TRBD2. CDR3 amino acids: CASSPSGNTGELFF. The CDR3 region has the DNA TGTGCCAGTAGTCCTAGCGGGAACACCGGGGAGCTGTTTTTT.